Each of the 19 T cell receptor beta chains below was sequenced from the same sample in a study of T cells in Graves' hyperthyroidism and ophthalmopathy. What was amplified from RNA transcripts were TCR beta CDR3 regions. HTBI primers were employed in a first-round RT-PCR of the TCR CDR3. TCRdb re-analysed the multiplex PCR reads in MiXCR, keeping a single row per CDR3 protein. This table has more than 650,000 distinct CDR3 sequences, 11% to 15% appearing once. The specimen was blood. The source of these receptors is a woman aged 18-29 years with Graves' hyperthyroidism.

This clonotype was counted a few times. The chain links TRBV7-8 to TRBJ2-3; 7 bases match TRBD2. The CDR3 runs to 14 residues. Germline loops: CDR1 SGHVS, CDR2 FQNEAQ. Unmatched junction bases numbered 9, after V lost 10 bases and J lost 2 bases. CDR3 sequence: CATSGEGFTDTQYF. The DNA for the CDR3 is TGTGCCACCTCCGGGGAGGGCTTCACAGATACGCAGTATTTT.

This clonotype has a single count. This may be a read error: a much more frequent sequence differs by one nucleotide. The chain uses TRBV11-2 and TRBJ2-7; no firm D call. The CDR3 length is 12 residues. Trimming cost V 6 bases and J 6 bases, with 12 bases left between them. Germline V gene lookup returns CDR1 SGHAT and CDR2 FQNNGV. The CDR3, as DNA: TGTGCCAGCAGACCTTGGAACCGCGAGCAGTACTTC. It encodes CASRPWNREQYF. The complete variable domain, with remaining parts taken from reference TRBV11-2 and TRBJ2-7, reads EAGVAQSPRYKIIEKRQSVAFWCNPISGHATLYWYQQILGQGPKLLIQFQNNGVVDDSQLPKDRFSAERLKGVDSTLKIQPAKLEDSAVYLCASRPWNREQYFGPGTRLTVT.

This chain links TRBV6-2 or TRBV6-3 with TRBJ2-5, with 8 bases identical to TRBD1. CDR3 length: 16 amino acids. The V gene's germline CDR1 is MNHEY and CDR2 SVGEGT. With 5 bases clipped from V and 1 base from J, the junction kept 9 bases outside the gene matches. Written as DNA, the CDR3 is TGTGCCAGCAGTCTCCGACAGGGGAATTTCCAAGAGACCCAGTACTTC. This sequence encodes CASSLRQGNFQETQYF.

This clonotype was found many times. This chain connects TRBV6-1 to TRBJ2-7; D remains unclear. Trimming removed 3 bases at V and 3 bases at J, with 6 bases between. Per germline, CDR1 MNHNS and CDR2 SASEGT. The CDR3 is made up of 12 amino acids. The CDR3 bases are TGTGCCAGCAGTGACCAGGTCTACGAGCAGTACTTC. It codes for CASSDQVYEQYF.

This chain joins TRBV19 and TRBJ1-2; 9 positions match TRBD1. The junction had 16 bases not matched to a gene; V was cut back by 6 bases and J by 8 bases. In germline, CDR1 is LNHDA, CDR2 SQIVND (reference sequence). The CDR3 consists of 16 residues. The CDR3, as DNA: TGTGCCAGTAGCCCTGAAGGGGTAGGACAGGGGCCCGGCTACACCTTC. Protein product: CASSPEGVGQGPGYTF.

This clonotype has a count of ten or more. The rearrangement joins TRBV27 to TRBJ2-7; TRBD1 matches 9 bases. CDR1 MNHEY and CDR2 SMNVEV come from the germline V gene (reference sequence). The CDR3 sequence is 14 residues long. Trimming at V came to 4 bases and at J to 5 bases, leaving 6 bases not matched to a gene. DNA for the CDR3: TGTGCCAGCAGTTCCGGGACAGGGTTGAACGAGCAGTACTTC. Amino acids: CASSSGTGLNEQYF.

At least ten counts were recorded for this clonotype. V usage is TRBV5-6 and J usage is TRBJ2-5; no clear D gene. Germline V gives CDR1 SGHDT, CDR2 YYEEEE. V was cut by 0 bases and J by 5 bases, with 14 bases left in between. The CDR3 covers 15 residues. CDR3 nucleotide sequence: TGTGCCAGCAGCTTGGTCGTCTTGGGGATCGAGACCCAGTACTTC. This gives the protein CASSLVVLGIETQYF.

The J gene is TRBJ2-7, the V gene TRBV3-1; 8 nucleotides line up with TRBD2. Germline V gene sequence: CDR1 LGHDT, CDR2 YNNKEL (reference sequence). Unmatched junction bases numbered 4, after V lost 0 bases and J lost 3 bases. The CDR3 is 15 residues long. The CDR3 DNA is TGTGCCAGCAGCCAAGAAGGACTAGCAAACTACGAGCAGTACTTC. Residues: CASSQEGLANYEQYF.

Only a few counts were recorded for this clonotype. The chain links TRBV28 to TRBJ1-5; 9 positions match TRBD1. This CDR3 is 15 amino acids long. The germline V gene has CDR1 MDHEN and CDR2 SYDVKM. Trimming cost V 0 bases and J 7 bases; bases outside gene matches: 4. CDR3: CASSLWDRGLQPQHF. CDR3 in DNA: TGTGCCAGCAGTTTATGGGACAGGGGTCTCCAGCCCCAGCATTTT.

This clonotype was counted many times. The gene calls are TRBV3-1 and TRBJ1-1; D gene ambiguous. From germline, CDR1 is LGHDT and CDR2 YNNKEL (reference sequence). The CDR3 totals 14 residues. The V end lost 0 bases, the J end lost 3 bases, and 8 bases lay between the germline ends. The CDR3 here is CASSQDGSDTEAFF. CDR3 coding DNA: TGTGCCAGCAGCCAAGATGGGTCGGACACTGAAGCTTTCTTT.

The table lists this clonotype with many counts. CDR3 amino acids: CASSHDPRLSSYNEQFF. The CDR3 DNA sequence: TGTGCCAGCAGTCACGATCCGAGACTCAGCTCCTACAATGAGCAGTTCTTC. The chain has TRBV6-1 and TRBJ2-1; D is undetermined. With 5 bases removed from V and 0 bases from J, the gap between germline ends came to 17 bases. The CDR3 is 17 amino acids. Germline-derived CDR1 and CDR2 are MNHNS and SASEGT.

The gene calls are TRBV6-1 and TRBJ2-7, with D uncertain. Trimming stripped 10 bases from V and 3 bases from J, with 13 bases between. In germline, CDR1 is MNHNS, CDR2 SASEGT. The CDR3 is 12 amino acids. CDR3 residues: CAILPRFYEQYF. The CDR3 nucleotides are TGTGCCATCCTGCCTAGGTTCTACGAGCAGTACTTC.

This clonotype has a count of ten or more. The V gene is TRBV2, the J gene TRBJ2-3; D is ambiguous. The length of the CDR3 is 16 residues. Trimming cost V 7 bases and J 0 bases, with 17 bases left between them. Germline V gene data show CDR1 as SNHLY and CDR2 as FYNNEI. The CDR3 reads CASTSYLTSSTDTQYF. The CDR3 region has the DNA TGTGCCAGCACCAGTTACTTGACTTCTAGCACAGATACGCAGTATTTT.

This clonotype appeared a few times. This rearrangement joins TRBV30 to TRBJ2-2; 7 bases match TRBD1. The J segment lost 0 bases and the V segment lost 4 bases, leaving 8 bases of the junction unmatched. The CDR3 has 16 residues. Germline assignment: CDR1 GTSNPN and CDR2 SVGIG (reference sequence). This CDR3 reads CAWTKPGQSNTGELFF. The DNA for the CDR3 is TGTGCCTGGACAAAACCGGGACAGTCGAACACCGGGGAGCTGTTTTTT.

This clonotype was observed many times. The chain couples TRBV7-2 to TRBJ2-2; D is undetermined. Trimming stripped 5 bases from V and 5 bases from J, with 12 bases between. The germline gives CDR1 SGHTA, CDR2 FQGNSA. CDR3 length equals 14 residues. CDR3 DNA sequence: TGTGCCAGCAGCCGAGTAGGTCTAACCGGGGAGCTGTTTTTT. Translation gives CASSRVGLTGELFF. The whole variable domain, filled in from reference TRBV7-2 and TRBJ2-2, reads GAGVSQSPSNKVTEKGKDVELRCDPISGHTALYWYRQSLGQGLEFLIYFQGNSAPDKSGLPSDRFSAERTGGSVSTLTIQRTQQEDSAVYLCASSRVGLTGELFFGEGSRLTVL.

This clonotype was seen repeatedly, ten times or more. This chain links TRBV6-1 with TRBJ2-3, with 10 nucleotides matching TRBD1. The CDR3 is 16 amino acids. Trimming cost V 5 bases and J 4 bases; bases outside gene matches: 9. Per the germline V gene, CDR1 is MNHNS and CDR2 is SASEGT. For the CDR3, the DNA is TGTGCCAGCAGTACGACAGGGGGCAGACGGGCAGATACGCAGTATTTT. This sequence encodes CASSTTGGRRADTQYF.

The genes are TRBV7-3 and TRBJ2-2, with 9 bases lining up with TRBD1. CDR1 is SGHTA and CDR2 is FQGTGA in the germline V gene. The CDR3 runs 15 residues. The J segment lost 4 bases and the V segment lost 7 bases, leaving 7 bases of the junction unmatched. The CDR3 sequence: CASNSGQGTTGELFF. The CDR3, as DNA: TGTGCCAGCAACTCGGGACAGGGAACCACCGGGGAGCTGTTTTTT.

This clonotype was detected only a few times. The V and J genes are TRBV25-1 and TRBJ1-2; possible D gene TRBD1, 5 bases. In germline, CDR1 is MGHDK, CDR2 SYGVNS. V was cut by 8 bases and J by 8 bases, with 12 bases left in between. The CDR3 has 11 residues. The CDR3 sequence: CASGTWRGYTF. CDR3 DNA: TGTGCCAGCGGGACCTGGAGAGGCTACACCTTC.

This clonotype has just a few counts. The chain joins TRBV19 to TRBJ1-2; 7 nucleotides align to TRBD1. Germline loops: CDR1 LNHDA, CDR2 SQIVND (reference sequence). The ends lost 5 bases at V and 5 bases at J; junction bases unmatched: 8. The CDR3 has 14 amino acids. CDR3 protein: CASSPRDRSYGYTF. Written as DNA, the CDR3 is TGTGCCAGTAGTCCCCGGGACAGATCTTATGGCTACACCTTC.